These 20 T cell receptor beta chains originate from one sample sequenced in a study of T cells after somatic rescue of genetic block. Data came from immunoSEQ multiplex PCR; TCRdb stores just in-frame clones and leaves some out. The table has 9,000 to 15,000 clones, 71% seen once. Sequencing was done on a sample of peripheral blood mononuclear cells (PBMCs). The receptors shown here come from a boy aged 5-17 years.

This rearrangement joins TRBV7-9 to TRBJ2-5; D may correspond to TRBD1 or TRBD2 (5 bases each). Trimming took 4 bases from V and 5 from J, leaving 23 bases between them. The CDR3 totals 17 residues. The germline V gene encodes CDR1 SEHNR and CDR2 FQNEAQ (reference sequence). Here the CDR3 DNA reads TGTGCCAGCAGCTCTCCCGGGACCGTGGCCAGCAGGGAGACCCAGTACTTC. Protein sequence: CASSSPGTVASRETQYF.

The chain recombines TRBV11-2 with TRBJ2-2, with D maybe TRBD2 (5 bases). Deletions cut 3 bases from V and 9 bases from J, with 20 bases between. CDR1 and CDR2 (germline): SGHAT, FQNNGV. The CDR3 loop spans 16 amino acids. The CDR3 coding sequence is TGTGCCAGCAGCTTTCACTCTCTAGCAACACACAGGGAGCTGTTTTTT. This sequence encodes CASSFHSLATHRELFF.

This clone was seen more than once but under ten times. This probably arose from a read error, given a far larger clone one base away. The chain uses TRBV5-1 and TRBJ1-1; TRBD1 agrees at 12 bases. Germline lookup yields CDR1 SGHRS and CDR2 YFSETQ. This CDR3 comprises 17 residues. The V segment lost 2 bases and the J segment 3 bases; nucleotides outside the gene matches: 8. CDR3 coding DNA: TGCGCCAGCAGCTTCCGGGACAGGGGGCCGGTGGACACTGAAGCTTTCTTT. This sequence encodes CASSFRDRGPVDTEAFF.

With regard to this clone: One junction end disagrees with the germline gene, perhaps due to a read error. The gene calls are TRBV14 and TRBJ2-2; perhaps D is TRBD1 or TRBD2 (6 bases each). The germline V gene has CDR1 SGHDN and CDR2 FVKESK. This CDR3 has 15 residues. The CDR3: CAGSQPRGRTGELFF. In DNA form, the CDR3 reads TGTGCCGGCAGCCAACCCCGGGGGCGAACCGGGGAGCTGTTTTTT.

The rearrangement links TRBV6-1 to TRBJ2-3; D is undetermined. This CDR3 has 11 amino acids. CDR1 is MNHNS and CDR2 is SASEGT in the germline V gene. V lost 1 base to trimming and J lost 13 bases, with 9 bases between them. The CDR3 nucleotides read TGTGCCAGCAGTGAAGGGATACGGGAGTATTTT. It codes for CASSEGIREYF.

The V call is TRBV6-6, the J call TRBJ2-7, with D maybe TRBD2 (5 bases). Trimming stripped 2 bases from V and 0 bases from J, with 11 bases between. Germline CDR1 and CDR2: MNHNY and SVGAGI (reference sequence). CDR3 length: 15 amino acids. CDR3 sequence: CASSYRSGSSYEQYF. CDR3 in DNA: TGTGCCAGCAGTTACCGCAGCGGTAGCTCCTACGAGCAGTACTTC.

In its sample, this clone was seen a few times. Other DNA sequences in this specimen translate into the identical CDR3. The J gene is TRBJ1-4, the V gene TRBV5-1; 8 bases align to TRBD1. V shed 0 bases, J shed 5 bases, and the junction held 0 bases outside the gene matches. Germline CDR1 is SGHRS and CDR2 is YFSETQ. The CDR3 is 14 amino acids. The CDR3 DNA follows: TGCGCCAGCAGCTTGGGACAGGGGAATGAAAAACTGTTTTTT. It specifies CASSLGQGNEKLFF. The complete variable domain, with remaining parts taken from reference TRBV5-1 and TRBJ1-4, reads KAGVTQTPRYLIKTRGQQVTLSCSPISGHRSVSWYQQTPGQGLQFLFEYFSETQRNKGNFPGRFSGRQFSNSRSEMNVSTLELGDSALYLCASSLGQGNEKLFFGSGTQLSVL.

This clone was picked up a small number of times. This chain's CDR3 is CASSPDRELYNSPLHF. For the CDR3, the DNA is TGCGCCAGCAGCCCGGACAGGGAGCTTTATAATTCACCCCTCCACTTT. The rearrangement uses TRBV5-1 and TRBJ1-6; 8 bases align to TRBD1. This CDR3 region has 16 residues. With 4 bases clipped from V and 4 bases from J, the junction kept 7 bases outside the gene matches. The germline CDR1 and CDR2 sequences are SGHRS and YFSETQ.

V usage is TRBV18 and J usage is TRBJ2-7, with 8 bases that match TRBD2. Germline assignment: CDR1 KGHSH and CDR2 LQKENI. The CDR3 consists of 18 residues. V was pared by 3 bases and J by 1 base, with 14 bases of the junction left unmatched. The CDR3 DNA reads as TGTGCCAGCTCACCTATGCCTCTCAAGAGCGGGAGATCCTACGAGCAGTACTTC. It specifies CASSPMPLKSGRSYEQYF.

V is TRBV9 and J is TRBJ1-3; D uncertain. This CDR3 contains 11 residues. Between the trimmed V and J ends, which lost 8 bases and 4 bases, there was a span of 7 bases. Germline CDR1 is SGDLS and CDR2 is YYNGEE. The CDR3: CARPVGNTIYF. For the CDR3, the DNA is TGTGCCAGGCCGGTAGGAAACACCATATATTTT.

The chain joins TRBV7-8 to TRBJ2-7, with D possibly TRBD1 on 6 matching bases. The CDR3 has 12 residues. V was cut by 4 bases and J by 3 bases, with 7 bases left in between. Germline V gives CDR1 SGHVS, CDR2 FQNEAQ. The CDR3 coding sequence is TGTGCCAGCAGCTGGGACATCTACGAGCAGTACTTC. Protein: CASSWDIYEQYF.

This clone came up a few times. The rearrangement links TRBV2 to TRBJ2-3; 11 bases are a match to TRBD2. CDR1 is SNHLY and CDR2 is FYNNEI in the germline V gene. The J segment lost 3 bases and the V segment lost 1 base, leaving 9 bases of the junction unmatched. The CDR3 loop spans 18 amino acids. The CDR3 protein is CASSEGVLAGEGTDTQYF. CDR3 sequence (DNA): TGTGCCAGCAGTGAAGGGGTACTAGCGGGAGAGGGTACAGATACGCAGTATTTT. The variable domain in full, completed from reference TRBV2 and TRBJ2-3, reads EPEVTQTPSHQVTQMGQEVILRCVPISNHLYFYWYRQILGQKVEFLVSFYNNEISEKSEIFDDQFSVERPDGSNFTLKIRSTKLEDSAMYFCASSEGVLAGEGTDTQYFGPGTRLTVL.

The chain joins TRBV28 to TRBJ1-6, with D maybe TRBD1 (6 bases). Trimming took off 5 bases at V and 4 bases at J, with 15 bases between the two ends. CDR3 length: 16 amino acids. Germline CDR1 and CDR2: MDHEN and SYDVKM. The CDR3 is CASSPTGDIYNSPLHF. The CDR3 bases are TGTGCCAGCAGTCCGACAGGAGATATTTATAATTCACCCCTCCACTTT.

This chain joins TRBV11-2 and TRBJ2-5, with 8 bases fitting TRBD2. Trimming removed 5 bases from V and 2 bases from J; junction bases left unmatched: 10. This CDR3 has 16 residues. Germline CDR1 and CDR2: SGHAT and FQNNGV. The CDR3 sequence is CASSPGAGGHQETQYF. CDR3 bases: TGTGCCAGCAGCCCGGGTGCGGGGGGCCATCAAGAGACCCAGTACTTC.

V and J are TRBV7-8 and TRBJ1-6; D might be TRBD1 (5 bases). The CDR3 runs 17 residues. V gave up 3 bases and J gave up 0 bases, with 12 bases separating them. In germline, CDR1 is SGHVS, CDR2 FQNEAQ. The CDR3 DNA is TGTGCCAGCAGCTTGAAACCGGGGCTCTCCTATAATTCACCCCTCCACTTT. It encodes CASSLKPGLSYNSPLHF.

V and J are TRBV7-8 and TRBJ2-5; weak D call: TRBD2 (6 bases). Germline loops: CDR1 SGHVS, CDR2 FQNEAQ. The CDR3 runs to 13 residues. V was shortened by 2 bases and J by 5 bases, with 9 bases between the two germline ends. In DNA form, the CDR3 reads TGTGCCAGCAGCTTAAAGGGGAGGGAGACCCAGTACTTC. It yields the protein CASSLKGRETQYF.

This clone has more than one count but fewer than ten. The rearrangement links TRBV25-1 to TRBJ1-5; perhaps TRBD1 as D (5 bases). CDR1 MGHDK and CDR2 SYGVNS come from the germline V gene. The CDR3 has 15 amino acids. Trimming pared 5 bases from V and 4 bases from J, leaving 15 bases between. CDR3 sequence reads: CASSPSNKGNQPQHF. CDR3 nucleotides: TGTGCCAGCAGTCCCTCCAACAAGGGGAATCAGCCCCAGCATTTT. Full variable domain (rest looked up from reference TRBV25-1 and TRBJ1-5): EADIYQTPRYLVIGTGKKITLECSQTMGHDKMYWYQQDPGMELHLIHYSYGVNSTEKGDLSSESTVSRIRTEHFPLTLESARPSHTSQYLCASSPSNKGNQPQHFGDGTRLSIL.

Turning to this clone: At the DNA level, this CDR3 is encoded by other sequences in the same sample as well. V is TRBV6-1 and J is TRBJ2-3; either TRBD1 or TRBD2 may supply D (5 bases each). Per the germline V gene, CDR1 is MNHNS and CDR2 is SASEGT. This CDR3 comprises 16 residues. The V and J ends lost 0 bases and 1 base respectively, with 11 bases between them. CDR3 residues: CASSEAVQGGTDTQYF. CDR3 sequence (DNA): TGTGCCAGCAGTGAAGCAGTGCAGGGAGGCACAGATACGCAGTATTTT.

The chain links TRBV5-1 to TRBJ2-7; tentative D call: TRBD1 (6 bases). CDR1 and CDR2 (germline): SGHRS, YFSETQ. Trimming took 0 bases from V and 6 from J, leaving 10 bases between them. This CDR3 comprises 13 residues. The CDR3, as DNA: TGCGCCAGCAGCTTGGCCGGGACAACCGAGCAGTACTTC. Encoded protein: CASSLAGTTEQYF.

This CDR3 reads CASSDQGHRDDYGYTF. The CDR3 nucleotides are TGTGCCAGCAGTGACCAGGGACACAGGGACGACTATGGCTACACCTTC. The chain combines TRBV28 with TRBJ1-2; D may be TRBD1 (6 bases). With 5 bases removed from V and 3 bases from J, the gap between germline ends came to 19 bases. The CDR3 is 16 residues long. Germline CDR1 reads MDHEN; CDR2 reads SYDVKM.